The 4 T cell receptor beta chains reported below all come from one sample, sequenced in a study of post-analysis software for immune sequencing data. Study conclusions and caveats: Five TRBV segments, including TRBV5-6, TRBV5-1 and TRBV20-1, were more frequent in patients than controls.

The authors incorporated unique molecular identifiers into the TCR beta cDNA libraries. TCRdb processed the PCR reads anew with MiXCR; each CDR3 protein has one entry. The sample has about 200,000 distinct CDR3 sequences; about 30% are singletons. No antigen has been assigned to these receptors. Sequencing input: blood. These receptors came from a girl aged 2 to 17 with multiple sclerosis.

As for this clonotype: A much more abundant neighbour one base away suggests this may be a read error. This chain connects TRBV7-3 to TRBJ2-3; D is possibly TRBD1 or TRBD2 (5 bases each). Germline CDR1 and CDR2: SGHTA and FQGTGA. The CDR3 consists of 15 residues. As DNA, the CDR3 is TGTGTCAGCAGCTTATTAGGGGAGTCATCAGATACGCAGTATTTT. Translation: CVSSLLGESSDTQYF.

V usage is TRBV5-1 and J usage is TRBJ2-1; 8 nucleotides align to TRBD2. This CDR3 has 15 amino acids. The junction had 10 bases not matched to a gene; V was cut back by 2 bases and J by 9 bases. Germline loops: CDR1 SGHRS, CDR2 YFSETQ. The CDR3: CASSLRPAGDVEQFF. CDR3 DNA sequence: TGCGCCAGCAGCTTACGACCAGCGGGAGATGTTGAGCAGTTCTTC.

This clonotype was found a few times. This rearrangement joins TRBV27 to TRBJ2-7; no clear D gene. Between the trimmed V and J ends, which lost 3 bases and 4 bases, there was a span of 10 bases. This CDR3 is 13 amino acids long. CDR1 and CDR2 from the germline V gene are MNHEY and SMNVEV (reference sequence). In DNA, the CDR3 is TGTGCCAGCAGTTTGGGCAACCTTTACGAGCAGTACTTC. Protein product: CASSLGNLYEQYF.

The rearrangement uses TRBV19 and TRBJ2-4, with a weak D call TRBD1 (6 bases). Trimming took off 5 bases at V and 1 base at J, with 12 bases between the two ends. The germline CDR1 and CDR2 sequences are LNHDA and SQIVND (reference sequence). The CDR3 consists of 15 residues. CDR3 DNA sequence: TGTGCCAGTAGTTTCAAGGGGGACGCCAAAAACATTCAGTACTTC. Its protein product is CASSFKGDAKNIQYF.